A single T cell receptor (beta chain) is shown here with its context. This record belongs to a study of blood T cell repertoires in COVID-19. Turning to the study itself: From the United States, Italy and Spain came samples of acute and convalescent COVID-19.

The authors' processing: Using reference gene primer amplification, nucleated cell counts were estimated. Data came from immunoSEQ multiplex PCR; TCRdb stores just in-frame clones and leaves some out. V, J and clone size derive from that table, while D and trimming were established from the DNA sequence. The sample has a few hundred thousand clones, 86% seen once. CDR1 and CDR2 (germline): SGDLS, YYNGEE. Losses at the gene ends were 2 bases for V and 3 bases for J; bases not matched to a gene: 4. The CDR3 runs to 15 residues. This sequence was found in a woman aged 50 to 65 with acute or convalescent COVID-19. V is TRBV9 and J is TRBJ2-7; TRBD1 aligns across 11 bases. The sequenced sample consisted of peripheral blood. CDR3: CASSVGQGALYEQYF. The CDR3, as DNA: TGTGCCAGCAGCGTTGGACAGGGGGCTCTCTACGAGCAGTACTTC. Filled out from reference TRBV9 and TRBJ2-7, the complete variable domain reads DSGVTQTPKHLITATGQRVTLRCSPRSGDLSVYWYQQSLDQGLQFLIQYYNGEERAKGNILERFSAQQFPDLHSELNLSSLELGDSALYFCASSVGQGALYEQYFGPGTRLTVT.